This T cell receptor beta chain was obtained from a study of identical twins. A template switching step contributed a universal primer site, while unique molecular identifiers were present in the cDNA. Each CDR3 protein gets one entry after TCRdb re-called the 5' RACE reads with MiXCR. In the table there are about 720,000 distinct CDR3 sequences, roughly 20% of which are singletons. The germline V gene encodes CDR1 SGHRS and CDR2 YFSETQ. CDR3 length equals 16 residues. The ends lost 3 bases at V and 4 bases at J; junction bases unmatched: 5. The same sample was also studied in work on T cells expressing NK-cell markers. That study adds: Obtained from sorted CD3+CD56+NKG2C+, CD3+CD56+NKG2C- and CD3+CD56-NKG2C+ T cells were the TCR beta repertoires. One of eight sequenced donors was HCMV-seronegative; the other seven were seropositive.

This sequence originates from a woman between 18 and 30 years old in good health. Sequenced: PBMCs. The chain combines TRBV5-1 with TRBJ2-1; 12 positions match TRBD2. CDR3 DNA: TGCGCCAGCAGCTCCAAAACTAGCGGGAGGTACAATGAGCAGTTCTTC. It specifies CASSSKTSGRYNEQFF.